This passage covers 16 T cell receptor beta chains from one sample sequenced in a study of T cell changes during pregnancy in multiple sclerosis. Assay used: immunoSEQ multiplex PCR; TCRdb lists only in-frame clones, some missing. The repertoire holds tens of thousands of clones, with almost 90% as singletons. The starting material was CD4+ T cells from peripheral blood mononuclear cells, obtained in the first trimester of pregnancy. Receptors were obtained from a female donor in good health, enrolled as a control in a pregnancy study.

The chain carries TRBV18 and TRBJ1-2; D uncertain. The CDR3 covers 14 residues. In germline, CDR1 is KGHSH, CDR2 LQKENI. Deletions cut 2 bases from V and 2 bases from J, with 9 bases between. This CDR3 is CASSPSGGNYGYTF. CDR3 coding DNA: TGTGCCAGCTCACCAAGTGGCGGAAACTATGGCTACACCTTC.

The chain is built from TRBV7-2 and TRBJ1-5; maybe TRBD1 (5 bases). The CDR3 runs 15 residues. Germline-derived CDR1 and CDR2 are SGHTA and FQGNSA. Trimming shortened V by 5 bases and J by 5 bases, and 16 bases separated the two germline ends. CDR3 amino acids: CASSEGLLQDQPQHF. CDR3 nucleotide sequence: TGTGCCAGCAGCGAGGGACTCTTACAAGATCAGCCCCAGCATTTT.

A word on this clone: At one of its ends the junction is not consistent with the germline gene, which may arise from a read error. This chain links TRBV25-1 with TRBJ1-1; possible D gene TRBD1, 5 bases. Germline CDR1 and CDR2: MGHDK and SYGVNS. The length of the CDR3 is 15 residues. CDR3 loop: CASFKTGAGNPEAFF. The CDR3 nucleotides read TGTGCCAGCTTTAAAACGGGAGCAGGGAACCCTGAAGCTTTCTTT.

This clone was picked up a small number of times. The V gene is TRBV19, the J gene TRBJ1-5; D gene uncertain. Germline V CDR1 and CDR2: LNHDA, SQIVND (reference sequence). Between the trimmed V and J ends, which lost 1 base and 3 bases, there was a span of 7 bases. The CDR3 consists of 14 residues. Here the CDR3 DNA reads TGTGCCAGTAGTATAGGAGGGAACAATCAGCCCCAGCATTTT. Its protein is CASSIGGNNQPQHF.

The V call is TRBV4-1, the J call TRBJ1-6, with D possibly being TRBD1 (6 bases). The CDR3 spans 14 residues. V dropped 5 bases and J dropped 5 bases, with 10 bases sitting between them. Germline V gives CDR1 MGHRA, CDR2 YSYEKL. CDR3 sequence (DNA): TGCGCCAGCAGCATCGGGACAAATAATTCACCCCTCCACTTT. It codes for CASSIGTNNSPLHF.

CDR3 in amino acids: CASSLTGTSTTGELFF. The CDR3 DNA follows: TGTGCCAGCTCACTTACCGGGACATCGACGACCGGGGAGCTGTTTTTT. The rearrangement uses TRBV18 and TRBJ2-2; weak D call: TRBD1 (6 bases). This CDR3 has 16 residues. Germline CDR1 and CDR2: KGHSH and LQKENI. V lost 4 bases, J lost 5 bases, and 17 bases lay in between. Full variable domain (outside the CDR3, taken from reference TRBV18 and TRBJ2-2): NAGVMQNPRHLVRRRGQEARLRCSPMKGHSHVYWYRQLPEEGLKFMVYLQKENIIDESGMPKERFSAEFPKEGPSILRIQQVVRGDSAAYFCASSLTGTSTTGELFFGEGSRLTVL.

This clone was picked up one time. V gene TRBV9 combines with J gene TRBJ1-4; no clear D gene. V lost 0 bases to trimming and J lost 0 bases, with 9 bases between them. In germline, CDR1 is SGDLS, CDR2 YYNGEE. The CDR3 loop spans 16 amino acids. The CDR3 loop is CASSVGALPTNEKLFF. DNA for the CDR3: TGTGCCAGCAGCGTAGGGGCCCTTCCAACTAATGAAAAACTGTTTTTT. The full variable domain, completed using reference TRBV9 and TRBJ1-4, is DSGVTQTPKHLITATGQRVTLRCSPRSGDLSVYWYQQSLDQGLQFLIQYYNGEERAKGNILERFSAQQFPDLHSELNLSSLELGDSALYFCASSVGALPTNEKLFFGSGTQLSVL.

The chain employs TRBV19 and TRBJ1-4; 9 bases agree with TRBD1. This CDR3 is 16 amino acids long. V shed 1 base and J 7 bases; nucleotides not matched to a gene: 7. Germline CDR1 reads LNHDA; CDR2 reads SQIVND (reference sequence). The CDR3 reads CASSIGRQGVGEKLFF. CDR3 nucleotides: TGTGCCAGTAGTATAGGACGACAGGGGGTTGGTGAAAAACTGTTTTTT.

This chain uses TRBV18 with TRBJ1-1; D is perhaps TRBD1 (6 bases). This CDR3 contains 14 residues. V was clipped by 2 bases and J by 5 bases, with 12 bases between them. Looked up from germline, CDR1 is KGHSH and CDR2 is LQKENI. The CDR3 bases are TGTGCCAGCTCACCAATCCAGGGGTGGACTGAAGCTTTCTTT. As protein: CASSPIQGWTEAFF.

This rearrangement joins TRBV10-3 to TRBJ1-5; D possibly corresponds to TRBD1 (5 bases). Germline loops: CDR1 ENHRY, CDR2 SYGVKD. The CDR3 is 13 amino acids. The germline V and J ends were trimmed by 4 bases and 6 bases, with 10 bases remaining between them. This chain's CDR3 is CAISGGGVQPQHF. The CDR3 region has the DNA TGTGCCATCAGTGGGGGGGGAGTTCAGCCCCAGCATTTT.

The chain is built from TRBV11-1 and TRBJ1-1; D may be TRBD1 (6 bases). With 4 bases removed from V and 10 bases from J, the gap between germline ends came to 13 bases. There are 12 residues in the CDR3. In germline, CDR1 is SGHAT, CDR2 FQDESV (reference sequence). The CDR3 nucleotides read TGTGCCAGCAGCTACAACAGGGACGCAGCTTTCTTT. This gives the protein CASSYNRDAAFF.

The rearrangement uses TRBV6-5 and TRBJ1-4; 11 positions agree with TRBD1. The trim removed 5 bases at V and 5 bases at J, leaving 4 bases unmatched. Germline CDR1 and CDR2: MNHEY and SVGAGI. This CDR3 is 15 amino acids long. The CDR3 sequence is CASSTGQGANEKLFF. The CDR3 coding sequence is TGTGCCAGCAGTACCGGACAGGGGGCGAATGAAAAACTGTTTTTT.

The gene calls are TRBV12-5 and TRBJ1-5; TRBD1 is a possible D gene (5 bases). This CDR3 contains 17 residues. The V and J ends lost 2 bases and 0 bases respectively, with 14 bases between them. Germline V gives CDR1 LGHNT, CDR2 FRNRAP. CDR3 region: CASGLFGAEISNQPQHF. The CDR3 region has the DNA TGTGCTAGTGGTTTGTTTGGGGCAGAGATTAGCAATCAGCCCCAGCATTTT.

The chain combines TRBV5-1 with TRBJ2-7; 10 bases agree with TRBD1. From germline, CDR1 is SGHRS and CDR2 YFSETQ. J was trimmed by 6 bases and V by 4 bases; bases with no gene match: 7. The CDR3 is 14 residues long. The CDR3: CASSTWDRGGEQYF. The CDR3 nucleotides are TGCGCCAGCAGCACCTGGGACAGGGGTGGCGAGCAGTACTTC.

This clone was detected only a few times. The rearrangement uses TRBV11-2 and TRBJ1-1, with 9 bases matching TRBD1. This CDR3 has 14 amino acids. The junction had 2 bases not matched to a gene; V was cut back by 4 bases and J by 2 bases. Looked up from germline, CDR1 is SGHAT and CDR2 is FQNNGV. The CDR3 here is CASSSTGGNTEAFF. The DNA for the CDR3 is TGTGCCAGCAGCTCGACAGGGGGAAACACTGAAGCTTTCTTT.

The CDR3: CAIPAGDEQYF. CDR3 bases: TGTGCCATCCCCGCGGGAGACGAGCAGTACTTC. The chain combines TRBV19 with TRBJ2-7, with 7 bases aligning to TRBD2. The CDR3 contains 11 residues. In germline, CDR1 is LNHDA, CDR2 SQIVND (reference sequence). V trimming: 10 bases; J trimming: 5 bases; junction bases outside the gene matches: 5.